This paragraph reports one T cell receptor beta chain. There are a few counts of this clonotype. The target of this receptor is not known. No base quality information exists; no much larger clone differs at one position. Library prep was done by PCR. Data came from an Illumina HiSeq 2500. TCR libraries were prepared with molecular barcoding, using unique molecular identifiers to normalize TCRbeta repertoire quantification. TCRdb trimmed public reads at Q25 via fastp, called clones via MiXCR and kept in-frame beta chains. Rows with a matching CDR3 protein are joined into one entry that keeps the most common DNA and genes. Recorded for this sample are about 410,000 distinct CDR3 sequences; roughly 22% of them occurred a single time. The ten largest clones represent around 3.9% of the sample. This sample is drawn from a study of T-cell reconstitution after alpha-beta-depleted transplantation in children (dated by TCRdb to about 2016). Study-level background: T-cell immune reconstitution after TCRalphabeta/CD19-depleted allogeneic hematopoietic cell transplantation in children was quantitatively tracked in the study by means of TCR repertoire profiling.

Spanning cysteine to phenylalanine, the CDR3 consists of 15 amino acids. The retained sequence is limited to the CDR3, 45 bases, with the frame set at the first base. CDR1 and CDR2 were assigned from the germline V gene as LGHNA and YSLEER. The junction carries 12 bases between V and J, which are trimmed by 6 bases and 0 bases respectively. The sequence links TRBV4-3 to TRBJ2-1; a weak D assignment points to TRBD2 (5 bases agree). Sequences were derived from PBMCs from the stem cell graft donor, sampled from the stem cell graft. The sequence came from a human donor who donated a stem cell graft to a child with acute myeloid leukemia. The DNA sequence is given as TGCGCCAGCAGACTTAGCGAGAGCTCCTACAATGAGCAGTTCTTC. Its translation is CASRLSESSYNEQFF.